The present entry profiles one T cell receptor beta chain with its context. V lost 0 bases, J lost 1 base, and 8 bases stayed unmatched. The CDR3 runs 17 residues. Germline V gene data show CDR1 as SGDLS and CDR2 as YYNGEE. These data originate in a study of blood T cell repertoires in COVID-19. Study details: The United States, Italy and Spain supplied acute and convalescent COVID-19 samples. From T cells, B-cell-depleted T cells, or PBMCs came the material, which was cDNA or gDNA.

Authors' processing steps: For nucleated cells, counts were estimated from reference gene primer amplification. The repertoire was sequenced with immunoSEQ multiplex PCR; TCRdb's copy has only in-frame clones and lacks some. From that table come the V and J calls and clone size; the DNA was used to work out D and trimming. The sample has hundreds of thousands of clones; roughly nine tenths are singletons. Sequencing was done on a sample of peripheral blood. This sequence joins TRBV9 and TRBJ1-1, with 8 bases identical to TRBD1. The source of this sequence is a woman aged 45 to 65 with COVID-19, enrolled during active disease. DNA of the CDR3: TGTGCCAGCAGCGTAGGGGACAGGCATGTACCGAACACTGAAGCTTTCTTT. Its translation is CASSVGDRHVPNTEAFF.